The rows below give T cell receptor beta chains drawn from one sample of a study of Tregs in tolerant kidney transplant recipients. The data were produced by immunoSEQ multiplex PCR, yet TCRdb's version contains in-frame clones alone and is incomplete. The table shows about 73,000 clones, with roughly 98% occurring only once. The sample in question was CD4+ T cells from blood, obtained before the transplant. The origin of the receptors is a human donor who received a combined kidney and bone marrow transplant. Both conserved end residues are part of each CDR3.

V gene: TRBV7-9; CDR3 protein: CASEARTSGTDTQYF
V gene: TRBV23-1; CDR3 protein: CASSETGDTGELFF
V gene: TRBV7-6; CDR3 protein: CASSSGRAGGNEKLFF
V gene: TRBV7-9; CDR3 protein: CASSLGGQDEKLFF
V gene: TRBV20-1; CDR3 protein: CSVTGNYGYTF
V gene: TRBV4-3; CDR3 protein: CASSQGGLFMNEQFF
V gene: TRBV2; CDR3 protein: CASSVYSQETQYF
V gene: TRBV29-1; CDR3 protein: CSVLGGRFRYTEAFF
V gene: TRBV6-6; CDR3 protein: CASSPTGQAGNTIYF
V gene: TRBV4-2; CDR3 protein: CASSQDLGGNLGGISTDTQYF
V gene: TRBV18; CDR3 protein: CASSPPGQGRDEQYF
V gene: TRBV6-6; CDR3 protein: CASSYWYGQGEKLFF
V gene: TRBV27; CDR3 protein: CASSPGGETQYF
V gene: TRBV14; CDR3 protein: CASSQDRAVTEAFF
V gene: TRBV19; CDR3 protein: CATGFNEQFF